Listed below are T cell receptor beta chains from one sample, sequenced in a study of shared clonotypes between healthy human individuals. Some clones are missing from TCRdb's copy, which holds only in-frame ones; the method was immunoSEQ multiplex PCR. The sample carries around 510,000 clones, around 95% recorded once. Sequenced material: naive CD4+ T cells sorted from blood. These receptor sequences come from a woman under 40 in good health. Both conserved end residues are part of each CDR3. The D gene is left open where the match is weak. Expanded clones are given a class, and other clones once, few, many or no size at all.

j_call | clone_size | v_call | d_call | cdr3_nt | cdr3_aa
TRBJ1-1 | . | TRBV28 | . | TGTGCCAGCACCCCGGACAGTTTGAACACTGAAGCTTTCTTT | CASTPDSLNTEAFF
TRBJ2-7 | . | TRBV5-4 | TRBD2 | TGTGCCAGCAGCCGCCCGGCGGCGGGAGGAGTCTACGAGCAGTACTTC | CASSRPAAGGVYEQYF
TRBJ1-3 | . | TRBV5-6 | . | TGTGCCAGCAGCGAAGGACAGCCCGGAAACACCATATATTTT | CASSEGQPGNTIYF
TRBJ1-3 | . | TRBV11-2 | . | TGTGCCAGCAGCTTAGAGCACCTGGCAATCTCTGGAAACACCATATATTTT | CASSLEHLAISGNTIYF
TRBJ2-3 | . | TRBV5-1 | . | TGCGCCAGCAGCTTGGTCGGCGAGGATACGCAGTATTTT | CASSLVGEDTQYF
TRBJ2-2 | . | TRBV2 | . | TGTGCCAGCAGTATTCGGGGCATCGGGGAGCTGTTTTTT | CASSIRGIGELFF
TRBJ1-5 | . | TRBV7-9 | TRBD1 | TGTGCCAGCAGCCAGGGGGATCAGCCCCAGCATTTT | CASSQGDQPQHF
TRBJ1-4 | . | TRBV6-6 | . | TGTGCCACAACCCCGGGGACAAAGAATGAAAAACTGTTTTTT | CATTPGTKNEKLFF
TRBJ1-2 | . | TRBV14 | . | TGTGCCAGCATTATGGGCTACACCTTC | CASIMGYTF
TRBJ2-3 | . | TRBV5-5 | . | TGTGCCAGCAGCGTAGGCTCTACTACAGATACGCAGTATTTT | CASSVGSTTDTQYF
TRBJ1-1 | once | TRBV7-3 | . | TGTGCCAGCAGCTTAACGTCCGTCAGTGAAGCTTTCTTT | CASSLTSVSEAFF
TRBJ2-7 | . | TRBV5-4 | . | TGTGCCAGCAGCTTGGCCGGAACTAGAACATACGAGCAGTACTTC | CASSLAGTRTYEQYF
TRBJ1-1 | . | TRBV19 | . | TGTGCCAGCCGTTGGGGGGTGGTGGCTTTCTTT | CASRWGVVAFF
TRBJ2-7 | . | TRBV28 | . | TGTGCCAGCAGGGGGTACGGGGGCCAAACCTACGAGCAGTACTTC | CASRGYGGQTYEQYF
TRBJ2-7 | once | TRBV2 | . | TGTGCCAGCAGTTTGGCCGGGACGGGGTCTTACGAGCAGTACTTC | CASSLAGTGSYEQYF
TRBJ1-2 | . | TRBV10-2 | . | TGCGCCAGCAGACAAGGGAGGGGCGACTATGGCTACACCTTC | CASRQGRGDYGYTF
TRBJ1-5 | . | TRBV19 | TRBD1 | TGTGCCAGTAGTTGGGGACAGGGGGGTCAGCCCCAGCATTTT | CASSWGQGGQPQHF
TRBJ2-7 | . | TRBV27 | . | TGTGCCAGCAGTTACTCTCCGGCCGAGTCCTACGAGCAGTACTTC | CASSYSPAESYEQYF
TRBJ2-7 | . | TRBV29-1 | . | TGCAGCGTTCGAGGAAGGCTCGCCTACGAGCAGTACTTC | CSVRGRLAYEQYF
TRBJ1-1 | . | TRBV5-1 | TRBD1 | TGCGCCAGCAGCTTGACAGGGGGGATGAACACTGAAGCTTTCTTT | CASSLTGGMNTEAFF
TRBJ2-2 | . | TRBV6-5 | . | TGTGCCAGCAGAAAAACAGGGAACACCGGGGAGCTGTTTTTT | CASRKTGNTGELFF
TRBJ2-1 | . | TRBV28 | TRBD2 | TGTGCCAGCAGTTTAGGTCTAGCGGGAGCAAATGAGCAGTTCTTC | CASSLGLAGANEQFF
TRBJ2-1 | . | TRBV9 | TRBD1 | TGTGCCAGCAGCGAACAGGGGGCCTACAATGAGCAGTTCTTC | CASSEQGAYNEQFF
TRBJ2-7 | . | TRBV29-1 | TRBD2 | TGCAGCGTTGCCGGGACTAGCGGGAGGGTTTACTACGAGCAGTACTTC | CSVAGTSGRVYYEQYF
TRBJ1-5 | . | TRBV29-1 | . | TGCAGCGTTGGGGACCTTAATCAGCCCCAGCATTTT | CSVGDLNQPQHF
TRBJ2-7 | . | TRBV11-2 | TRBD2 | TGTGCCAGCAGCTTAAATAGCGGGGACTACGAGCAGTACTTC | CASSLNSGDYEQYF
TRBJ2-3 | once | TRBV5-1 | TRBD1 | TGCGCCAGCAGCTTATGGGACAGTAGCACAGATACGCAGTATTTT | CASSLWDSSTDTQYF
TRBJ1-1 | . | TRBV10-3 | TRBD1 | TGTGCCATCAGTAACCGGGACAGGGTTGGTGAAGCTTTCTTT | CAISNRDRVGEAFF
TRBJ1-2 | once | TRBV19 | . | TGTGCCAGTAGTACACCTTCGGGGGGGCATGGCTACACCTTC | CASSTPSGGHGYTF
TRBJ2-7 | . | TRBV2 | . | TGTGCCAGCAAGCTGACTGTAACCTACGAGCAGTACTTC | CASKLTVTYEQYF
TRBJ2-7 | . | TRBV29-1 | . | TGCAGCGCCGACTCGCCGGGACTCCCCTACGAGCAGTACTTC | CSADSPGLPYEQYF
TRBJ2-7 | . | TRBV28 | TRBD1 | TGTGCCAGCAGTGTAGGGGGCCTCGAGCAGTACTTC | CASSVGGLEQYF
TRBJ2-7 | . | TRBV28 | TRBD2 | TGTGCCAGCAGCTCCGGGACTAGCGGATGGGAGCAGTACTTC | CASSSGTSGWEQYF
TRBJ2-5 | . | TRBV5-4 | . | TGTGCCAGCAGCTTGGGGGAGGACCCCTTGGGGGAGACCCAGTACTTC | CASSLGEDPLGETQYF
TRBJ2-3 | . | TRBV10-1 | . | TGCGCCAGCAGTGCACGACTGCGAGATACGCAGTATTTT | CASSARLRDTQYF
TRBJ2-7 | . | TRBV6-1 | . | TGTGCCAGCAATTTTCAGCGCGGTCCCTACGAGCAGTACTTC | CASNFQRGPYEQYF
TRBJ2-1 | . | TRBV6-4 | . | TGTGCCAGCAGTGTCGGGGGAAGGGGTAGTGAGCAGTTCTTC | CASSVGGRGSEQFF
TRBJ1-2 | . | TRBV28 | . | TGTGCCAGCAGTCCAGGGCTAGCTAACTATGGCTACACCTTC | CASSPGLANYGYTF
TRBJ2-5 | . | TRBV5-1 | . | TGCGCCAGCAGCCCCGGACGGGAGCAGTACTTC | CASSPGREQYF
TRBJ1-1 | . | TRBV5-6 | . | TGTGCCAGCAGCTTGGGCCAGAAAAACACTGAAGCTTTCTTT | CASSLGQKNTEAFF